This T cell receptor beta chain was identified in a study of T-cell reconstitution after alpha-beta-depleted transplantation in children. The CDR3 covers 11 residues. CDR1 is SGHTA, CDR2 FQGNSA, per germline. Trimming left V 5 bases short and J 8 bases short, with 9 bases between. This clonotype was detected many times. Preparation of the TCRbeta library used unique molecular identifiers. One entry per CDR3 protein results from TCRdb running MiXCR on the PCR reads. The sample includes hundreds of thousands of distinct CDR3 sequences, approximately 16% of them seen just once. This sequence joins TRBV7-2 and TRBJ1-1; D not certain. This material consisted of PBMCs from the stem cell graft donor, taken from the stem cell graft. The receptor was derived from a human donor who donated a stem cell graft to a child with acute myeloid leukemia. The CDR3 DNA reads as TGTGCCAGCAGCGTTCGACACGAAGCTTTCTTT. It codes for CASSVRHEAFF. Together with reference TRBV7-2 and TRBJ1-1, the CDR3 gives the full variable domain: GAGVSQSPSNKVTEKGKDVELRCDPISGHTALYWYRQSLGQGLEFLIYFQGNSAPDKSGLPSDRFSAERTGGSVSTLTIQRTQQEDSAVYLCASSVRHEAFFGQGTRLTVV.